Below, 13 T cell receptor beta chains from the same sample are listed, as sequenced in a study of T cell responses to AZD1222 COVID-19 vaccine. Here immunoSEQ multiplex PCR was the method, and the copy in TCRdb shows in-frame clones only, minus some. Altogether 150,000 to 200,000 clones are present, approximately 90% being singletons, with the ten largest covering 3.5% to 5.5%. Here the sequenced sample was peripheral blood, taken 28 days after the second dose of the MenACWY control vaccine. The origin of the receptors is an adult who received the MenACWY meningococcal vaccine as a control.

The genes are TRBV6-5 and TRBJ1-4, with a possible D match to TRBD1 (5 bases). Germline assignment: CDR1 MNHEY and CDR2 SVGAGI. The CDR3 spans 14 residues. Trimming cost V 5 bases and J 10 bases, with 17 bases left between them. As DNA, the CDR3 is TGTGCCAGCAGTAGACAGTCCTTAGAAGGAAAACTGTTTTTT. Protein sequence: CASSRQSLEGKLFF.

The chain has TRBV5-1 and TRBJ1-2; 7 nucleotides align to TRBD1. Germline CDR1 SGHRS, CDR2 YFSETQ. The CDR3 has 15 amino acids. Losses at the gene ends were 2 bases for V and 8 bases for J; bases not matched to a gene: 12. In nucleotides, the CDR3 is TGCGCCAGCAGCTTTACCCCCGGGACAGTCAGCGGCTACACCTTC. Translated, it gives CASSFTPGTVSGYTF.

This chain uses TRBV5-1 with TRBJ2-7; D is possibly TRBD2 (5 bases). V lost 0 bases to trimming and J lost 1 base, with 17 bases between them. The CDR3 covers 17 residues. Germline V gene data show CDR1 as SGHRS and CDR2 as YFSETQ. For the CDR3, the DNA is TGCGCCAGCAGCTTGGTTGGATTCACGAGGACTTCCTACGAGCAGTACTTC. It is translated as CASSLVGFTRTSYEQYF.

The DNA of the CDR3 is TGCGCCAGCAGCCTCAGACCCTACGAGCAGTACTTC. Residues: CASSLRPYEQYF. This chain uses TRBV5-1 with TRBJ2-7; D ambiguous. Trimming pared 4 bases from V and 2 bases from J, leaving 7 bases between. Germline V gene data show CDR1 as SGHRS and CDR2 as YFSETQ. The CDR3 runs 12 residues.

The chain employs TRBV19 and TRBJ2-3, with 9 bases fitting TRBD1. The ends lost 0 bases at V and 2 bases at J; junction bases unmatched: 9. Per the germline V gene, CDR1 is LNHDA and CDR2 is SQIVND (reference sequence). The CDR3 runs 18 residues. The CDR3 DNA sequence: TGTGCCAGTAGTATAGATTCCACCGGGACAGGGAACACAGATACGCAGTATTTT. This translates into CASSIDSTGTGNTDTQYF. The full variable domain, with the rest looked up from reference TRBV19 and TRBJ2-3, is DGGITQSPKYLFRKEGQNVTLSCEQNLNHDAMYWYRQDPGQGLRLIYYSQIVNDFQKGDIAEGYSVSREKKESFPLTVTSAQKNPTAFYLCASSIDSTGTGNTDTQYFGPGTRLTVL.

For the CDR3, the DNA is TGTGCCAGCAGTAGCATAGCGGGGGACAATGAGCAGTTCTTC. It is translated as CASSSIAGDNEQFF. V gene TRBV28 combines with J gene TRBJ2-1; 9 bases map to TRBD2. Germline V gene data show CDR1 as MDHEN and CDR2 as SYDVKM. The V gene end was trimmed by 5 bases and the J gene end by 5 bases; junction bases not matched to a gene: 4. CDR3 length: 14 amino acids.

The chain uses TRBV11-3 and TRBJ1-1; no clear D gene. CDR3 length: 13 amino acids. From germline, CDR1 is SGHNT and CDR2 YENEEA. Deletions cut 2 bases from V and 1 base from J, with 5 bases between. As DNA, the CDR3 is TGTGCCAGCAGCTTACTAGAGAACACTGAAGCTTTCTTT. Its translation: CASSLLENTEAFF.

The chain carries TRBV9 and TRBJ2-7, with D unclear. The CDR3 runs to 15 residues. V was shortened by 2 bases and J by 4 bases, with 16 bases between the two germline ends. Germline CDR1 SGDLS, CDR2 YYNGEE. The CDR3 nucleotides are TGTGCCAGCAGCGTCTCGGGCAACAATCCTTACGAGCAGTACTTC. Protein: CASSVSGNNPYEQYF.

This chain links TRBV13 with TRBJ1-2, with D maybe TRBD1 (5 bases). Germline lookup yields CDR1 PRHDT and CDR2 FYEKMQ (reference sequence). The V end lost 5 bases, the J end lost 1 base, and 11 bases lay between the germline ends. The CDR3 totals 14 residues. The CDR3 spells CASSGEDNNYGYTF. The CDR3 nucleotides read TGTGCCAGCAGCGGAGAGGACAATAACTATGGCTACACCTTC. Full variable domain (outside the CDR3, taken from reference TRBV13 and TRBJ1-2): AAGVIQSPRHLIKEKRETATLKCYPIPRHDTVYWYQQGPGQDPQFLISFYEKMQSDKGSIPDRFSAQQFSDYHSELNMSSLELGDSALYFCASSGEDNNYGYTFGSGTRLTVV.

A few counts support this clone. The chain uses TRBV9 and TRBJ2-7; D might be TRBD1 (5 bases). Germline loops: CDR1 SGDLS, CDR2 YYNGEE. The CDR3 has 15 residues. V lost 1 base to trimming and J lost 0 bases, with 11 bases between them. The CDR3 is CASSVNTGSSYEQYF. The CDR3 DNA reads TGTGCCAGCAGCGTAAACACAGGCAGCTCCTACGAGCAGTACTTC.

The chain employs TRBV5-4 and TRBJ1-5; possibly TRBD1 for D (5 bases). The CDR3 runs 14 residues. The germline gives CDR1 SGHNT, CDR2 YYREEE (reference sequence). V was trimmed by 3 bases and J by 7 bases, leaving 14 bases between them. CDR3 in amino acids: CASSSWGKGQPQHF. DNA of the CDR3: TGTGCCAGCAGCTCTTGGGGGAAAGGGCAGCCCCAGCATTTT.

There are a few counts of this clone. This chain connects TRBV28 to TRBJ1-1, with a possible D match to TRBD1 (6 bases). CDR3 length: 13 amino acids. Trimming took 6 bases from V and 8 from J, leaving 16 bases between them. Germline values: CDR1 MDHEN, CDR2 SYDVKM. This chain's CDR3 is CASRSTGASEAFF. The CDR3, as DNA: TGTGCCAGCAGGTCGACGGGGGCATCGGAAGCTTTCTTT.

The chain couples TRBV13 to TRBJ1-2, with D unclear. The CDR3 sequence is 15 residues long. V was clipped by 1 base and J by 4 bases, with 13 bases between them. Germline assignment: CDR1 PRHDT and CDR2 FYEKMQ (reference sequence). Here the CDR3 reads CASSLEGSLGYGYTF. CDR3 sequence (DNA): TGTGCCAGCAGCTTAGAGGGCAGTTTGGGCTATGGCTACACCTTC.